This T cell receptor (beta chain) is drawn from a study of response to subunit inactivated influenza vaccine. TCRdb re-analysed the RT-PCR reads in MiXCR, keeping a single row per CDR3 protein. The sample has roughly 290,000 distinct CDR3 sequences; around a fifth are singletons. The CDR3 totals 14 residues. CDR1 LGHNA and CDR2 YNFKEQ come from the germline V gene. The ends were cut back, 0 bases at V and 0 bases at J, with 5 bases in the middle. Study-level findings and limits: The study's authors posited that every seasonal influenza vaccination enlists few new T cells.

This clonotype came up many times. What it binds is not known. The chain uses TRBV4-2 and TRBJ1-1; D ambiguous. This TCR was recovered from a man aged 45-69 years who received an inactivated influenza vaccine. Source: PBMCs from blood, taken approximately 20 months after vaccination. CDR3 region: CASSQEWVNTEAFF. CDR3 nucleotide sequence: TGTGCCAGCAGCCAAGAATGGGTGAACACTGAAGCTTTCTTT.